These 13 T cell receptor beta chains came from one sample sequenced in a study of shared clonotypes between healthy human individuals. Sequenced by immunoSEQ multiplex PCR; TCRdb stores in-frame clones only, minus some. This table holds about 470,000 clones, around 79% found once. The sequenced material came from PBMCs. These receptor sequences come from a woman between 40 and 50 years old in good health. Some clones in this sample may be carry-over from other donors' samples.

The chain couples TRBV5-1 to TRBJ2-7; 8 bases map to TRBD2. Germline-derived CDR1 and CDR2 are SGHRS and YFSETQ. The CDR3 has 14 residues. The V gene end was trimmed by 6 bases and the J gene end by 2 bases; junction bases not matched to a gene: 7. The DNA for the CDR3 is TGCGCCAGCAACCCCGGGGGGGGAACCTACGAGCAGTACTTC. Translated: CASNPGGGTYEQYF.

The chain combines TRBV6-5 with TRBJ1-5; 7 nucleotides line up with TRBD1. The CDR3 length is 16 residues. Germline V gives CDR1 MNHEY, CDR2 SVGAGI. The V and J ends lost 4 bases and 2 bases, in that order; junction bases with no gene match: 8. The CDR3 nucleotides are TGTGCCAGCAGTTTACAGGGGATCCTGGGCAATCAGCCCCAGCATTTT. Its protein is CASSLQGILGNQPQHF.

This clone was found a few times. This rearrangement joins TRBV11-2 to TRBJ2-3, with TRBD2 matching 10 bases. CDR3 size: 16 residues. V trimming: 5 bases; J trimming: 1 base; junction bases outside the gene matches: 6. Germline lookup yields CDR1 SGHAT and CDR2 FQNNGV. Here the CDR3 reads CASSTRLAGGTDTQYF. In DNA, the CDR3 is TGTGCCAGCAGCACCCGCCTAGCGGGGGGCACAGATACGCAGTATTTT.

Notes on this clone: A far more abundant clone sits one base away, making this likely a read error. The rearrangement joins TRBV30 to TRBJ1-1; unclear D gene. V lost 4 bases and J lost 0, with 9 bases in between. This CDR3 contains 13 residues. Germline loops: CDR1 GTSNPN, CDR2 SVGIG (reference sequence). CDR3 protein: CAWKGNMNTEAFF. CDR3 coding DNA: TGTGCCTGGAAGGGAAACATGAACACTGAAGCTTTCTTT.

The DNA of the CDR3 is TGTGCCAGCAGTACGTTAAAGGACAGGGTTGGGACATGGACAGATACGCAGTATTTT. It yields the protein CASSTLKDRVGTWTDTQYF. The J gene is TRBJ2-3, the V gene TRBV7-9; 8 nucleotides match TRBD1. Looked up from germline, CDR1 is SEHNR and CDR2 is FQNEAQ (reference sequence). The CDR3 covers 19 residues. The J segment lost 3 bases and the V segment lost 6 bases, leaving 20 bases of the junction unmatched.

The chain is built from TRBV25-1 and TRBJ2-6; possibly TRBD2 for D (6 bases). This CDR3 contains 16 residues. V dropped 3 bases and J dropped 0 bases, with 9 bases sitting between them. CDR1 and CDR2 from the germline V gene are MGHDK and SYGVNS. The CDR3 sequence is CASSEVGGSGANVLTF. The CDR3 DNA reads as TGTGCCAGCAGTGAGGTGGGAGGCTCTGGGGCCAACGTCCTGACTTTC.

As to this clone: One base separates it from a far larger clone, so it is likely a read error. The sample carries other DNA sequences with the same CDR3. V gene TRBV4-3 combines with J gene TRBJ2-2, with a possible D match to TRBD2 (5 bases). The germline V gene has CDR1 LGHNA and CDR2 YSLEER. This CDR3 contains 16 residues. The CDR3 nucleotides are TGCGCCAGCAGCCAAGATGTTGGTGGAGAGACCGGGGAGCTGTTCTTT. As protein: CASSQDVGGETGELFF.

CDR3 nucleotides: TGTGCCAGCAGCAGTGTTGTTACCCGAAAGACCTATGGCTACACCTTC. It encodes CASSSVVTRKTYGYTF. The chain links TRBV7-8 to TRBJ1-2; D unresolved. CDR1 and CDR2 (germline): SGHVS, FQNEAQ. The CDR3 contains 16 residues. V lost 5 bases to trimming and J lost 4 bases, with 20 bases between them.

The chain employs TRBV28 and TRBJ2-4; D is possibly TRBD2 (7 bases). The V end lost 5 bases, the J end lost 6 bases, and 29 bases lay between the germline ends. The CDR3 is 19 amino acids. Germline CDR1 MDHEN, CDR2 SYDVKM. The CDR3 protein is CASSGRGIRRRADLNIQYF. The DNA for the CDR3 is TGTGCCAGCAGTGGGAGGGGGATACGGCGGCGGGCCGATCTAAACATTCAGTACTTC.

This chain uses TRBV28 with TRBJ2-1; TRBD2 matches 14 bases. The CDR3 totals 17 residues. Per the germline V gene, CDR1 is MDHEN and CDR2 is SYDVKM. With V trimmed by 6 bases and J by 1 base, 5 bases remained unmatched. CDR3 sequence: CASSPGLAGVSYNEQFF. CDR3 sequence (DNA): TGTGCCAGCAGCCCGGGACTAGCGGGAGTTTCCTACAATGAGCAGTTCTTC.

This clone is a singleton in its sample. The chain recombines TRBV2 with TRBJ2-2, with 8 bases fitting TRBD1. V was clipped by 6 bases and J by 4 bases; unmatched bases: 7. CDR3 length: 15 amino acids. Germline V CDR1 and CDR2: SNHLY, FYNNEI. CDR3 loop: CASSPGGAGTGELFF. CDR3 bases: TGTGCCAGCAGCCCAGGGGGCGCGGGCACCGGGGAGCTGTTTTTT.

This clone came up a few times. This chain joins TRBV30 and TRBJ2-2; 10 positions agree with TRBD1. The CDR3 runs 15 residues. Germline values: CDR1 GTSNPN, CDR2 SVGIG (reference sequence). J lost 5 bases, V lost 6 bases, and 9 bases had no gene match. Here the CDR3 DNA reads TGTGCCTGCCCTCGGACAGGGGGTCGAACCGGGGAGCTGTTTTTT. Protein: CACPRTGGRTGELFF. Complete variable domain (other parts from reference TRBV30 and TRBJ2-2): SQTIHQWPATLVQPVGSPLSLECTVEGTSNPNLYWYRQAAGRGLQLLFYSVGIGQISSEVPQNLSASRPQDRQFILSSKKLLLSDSGFYLCACPRTGGRTGELFFGEGSRLTVL.

This chain connects TRBV25-1 to TRBJ2-2; D not resolved. CDR3 size: 15 residues. CDR1 is MGHDK and CDR2 is SYGVNS in the germline V gene. The ends were cut back, 3 bases at V and 4 bases at J, with 12 bases in the middle. The DNA for the CDR3 is TGTGCCAGCAGTGATATTAGCTGGGGCACCGGGGAGCTGTTTTTT. Translating gives CASSDISWGTGELFF.